Below are 23 T cell receptor beta chains sequenced from a single sample in a study of T cell responses to AZD1222 COVID-19 vaccine. Assay used: immunoSEQ multiplex PCR; TCRdb lists only in-frame clones, some missing. The table lists some 120,000 clones, approximately 88% of them singletons. Material: peripheral blood, obtained on day 0 of AZD1222 vaccination. These receptors all come from an adult in good health.

V usage is TRBV7-6 and J usage is TRBJ2-5, with 11 bases matching TRBD2. Germline V gene sequence: CDR1 SGHVS, CDR2 FNYEAQ. This CDR3 contains 15 residues. V lost 5 bases to trimming and J lost 5 bases; unmatched junction nucleotides: 7. CDR3 coding DNA: TGTGCCAGCAGCCTGGGACTAGCGGAGCCGGAGACCCAGTACTTC. This codes for CASSLGLAEPETQYF.

This clone appeared a few times. V is TRBV5-1 and J is TRBJ2-7; D remains ambiguous. With 4 bases removed from V and 2 bases from J, the gap between germline ends came to 13 bases. The CDR3 loop spans 14 amino acids. Per the germline V gene, CDR1 is SGHRS and CDR2 is YFSETQ. The DNA of the CDR3 is TGCGCCAGCAGCCTATGGCACGGAACCTACGAGCAGTACTTC. It translates to CASSLWHGTYEQYF.

CDR3 in DNA: TGTGCCAGCAGCGTAGCGACAGGGAGCTACGAGCAGTACTTC. Its protein is CASSVATGSYEQYF. The J gene is TRBJ2-7, the V gene TRBV9; 7 nucleotides agree with TRBD1. CDR3 length: 14 residues. Germline loops: CDR1 SGDLS, CDR2 YYNGEE. The V segment lost 0 bases and the J segment 3 bases; nucleotides outside the gene matches: 3.

The V gene is TRBV7-2, the J gene TRBJ2-3; D is ambiguous. Germline V lookup: CDR1 SGHTA, CDR2 FQGNSA. Trimming pared 5 bases from V and 0 bases from J, leaving 9 bases between. The CDR3 extends over 14 amino acids. In DNA, the CDR3 is TGTGCCAGCAGCCCTCCCGCGAGCACAGATACGCAGTATTTT. Translating it yields CASSPPASTDTQYF.

V usage is TRBV25-1 and J usage is TRBJ2-4; TRBD1 or TRBD2 may be the D gene (5 bases each). CDR1 and CDR2 (germline): MGHDK, SYGVNS. V lost 4 bases and J 0 bases, leaving 16 bases between the germline ends. The CDR3 runs to 17 residues. CDR3 in amino acids: CASSAQRDQLAKNIQYF. The CDR3 nucleotides read TGTGCCAGCAGTGCACAACGGGACCAGCTAGCCAAAAACATTCAGTACTTC.

The chain joins TRBV29-1 to TRBJ1-2; D perhaps matches TRBD1 (5 bases). Germline V gene lookup returns CDR1 SQVTM and CDR2 ANQGSEA. There are 14 residues in the CDR3. The ends were cut back, 3 bases at V and 2 bases at J, with 13 bases in the middle. Written as DNA, the CDR3 is TGCAGCGTTGATGGCCAGGGTTCGAACTATGGCTACACCTTC. It encodes CSVDGQGSNYGYTF.

This clone was observed a single time. The V and J genes are TRBV7-8 and TRBJ2-3; D may be TRBD1 (6 bases). The CDR3 is 14 residues long. V was pared by 9 bases and J by 0 bases, with 13 bases between. CDR1 and CDR2 (germline): SGHVS, FQNEAQ. As DNA, the CDR3 is TGTGCCAGTAAACAGGGATCTAGCACAGATACGCAGTATTTT. Translating gives CASKQGSSTDTQYF.

The gene calls are TRBV29-1 and TRBJ1-1; perhaps TRBD1 as D (6 bases). Germline lookup yields CDR1 SQVTM and CDR2 ANQGSEA. CDR3 length: 14 amino acids. V lost 6 bases to trimming and J lost 10 bases, with 24 bases between them. CDR3 DNA: TGCAGCGTGGCCCCCCCCGGGGGCGGAGGGGTAGCTTTCTTT. This codes for CSVAPPGGGGVAFF.

This rearrangement joins TRBV7-3 to TRBJ2-1; 8 positions agree with TRBD1. This CDR3 contains 16 residues. Losses at the gene ends were 2 bases for V and 9 bases for J; bases not matched to a gene: 12. Germline V lookup: CDR1 SGHTA, CDR2 FQGTGA. The CDR3 DNA is TGTGCCAGCAGCTTACAGCCACAGGGGGTAGGGGGTGAGCAGTTCTTC. Protein sequence: CASSLQPQGVGGEQFF. The complete variable domain, with remaining parts taken from reference TRBV7-3 and TRBJ2-1, reads GAGVSQTPSNKVTEKGKYVELRCDPISGHTALYWYRQSLGQGPEFLIYFQGTGAADDSGLPNDRFFAVRPEGSVSTLKIQRTERGDSAVYLCASSLQPQGVGGEQFFGPGTRLTVL.

The chain couples TRBV4-2 to TRBJ1-4; D unclear. Germline V gene sequence: CDR1 LGHNA, CDR2 YNFKEQ. CDR3 length: 15 residues. V lost 1 base and J lost 7, with 13 bases in between. In DNA form, the CDR3 reads TGTGCCAGCAGCCAAGTAAATCAGGCCCGTGAAAAACTGTTTTTT. Translation gives CASSQVNQAREKLFF.

The V and J genes are TRBV7-2 and TRBJ2-7; 9 nucleotides agree with TRBD2. The ends lost 6 bases at V and 2 bases at J; junction bases unmatched: 5. Germline V gene sequence: CDR1 SGHTA, CDR2 FQGNSA. This CDR3 has 14 amino acids. The CDR3 bases are TGTGCCAGCAGTTTAAAGCGGGGGGCCTACGAGCAGTACTTC. This encodes CASSLKRGAYEQYF. Supplemented by reference TRBV7-2 and TRBJ2-7, the full variable domain reads GAGVSQSPSNKVTEKGKDVELRCDPISGHTALYWYRQSLGQGLEFLIYFQGNSAPDKSGLPSDRFSAERTGGSVSTLTIQRTQQEDSAVYLCASSLKRGAYEQYFGPGTRLTVT.

This chain joins TRBV10-3 and TRBJ1-1; 12 positions match TRBD1. V lost 8 bases and J lost 5; bases outside the gene matches: 3. CDR1 ENHRY and CDR2 SYGVKD come from the germline V gene. This CDR3 contains 13 residues. CDR3 DNA: TGTGCCATCGCGGGACAGGGGGCGACTGAAGCTTTCTTT. This translates into CAIAGQGATEAFF.

This clone was seen a few times. This CDR3 is CASSSGTILNEQFF. The CDR3 DNA is TGCGCCAGCAGCTCAGGGACTATCCTCAATGAGCAGTTCTTC. The chain uses TRBV5-1 and TRBJ2-1, with 7 bases that match TRBD2. The CDR3 contains 14 residues. The V segment lost 3 bases and the J segment 6 bases; nucleotides outside the gene matches: 6. The V gene's germline CDR1 is SGHRS and CDR2 YFSETQ.

The J gene is TRBJ2-7, the V gene TRBV6-5; D perhaps matches TRBD1 (6 bases). Trimming removed 6 bases at V and 6 bases at J, with 18 bases between. Germline-derived CDR1 and CDR2 are MNHEY and SVGAGI. The CDR3 covers 14 residues. The CDR3 loop reads CASRWRVNRAEQYF. As DNA, the CDR3 is TGTGCCAGCAGGTGGCGGGTTAACAGGGCCGAGCAGTACTTC.

V gene TRBV3-1 (or the pseudogene TRBV3-2) combines with J gene TRBJ2-6; 9 bases match TRBD1. There are 17 residues in the CDR3. Germline loops: CDR1 LGHDT, CDR2 YNNKEL (reference sequence). The V and J ends lost 4 bases and 0 bases, in that order; junction bases with no gene match: 4. CDR3 in amino acids: CASSPRTGASGANVLTF. Here the CDR3 DNA reads TGTGCCAGCAGCCCAAGGACAGGGGCCTCTGGGGCCAACGTCCTGACTTTC.

This rearrangement joins TRBV5-6 to TRBJ2-5; 12 nucleotides match TRBD2. The CDR3 has 16 residues. V dropped 3 bases and J dropped 1; count of bases not matched to a gene: 4. The germline V gene has CDR1 SGHDT and CDR2 YYEEEE. The CDR3 reads CASSSGLAGTQETQYF. As DNA, the CDR3 is TGTGCCAGCAGCTCGGGACTAGCGGGTACCCAAGAGACCCAGTACTTC.

V is TRBV7-3 and J is TRBJ2-1; 11 positions match TRBD2. Germline-derived CDR1 and CDR2 are SGHTA and FQGTGA. The CDR3 totals 15 residues. With V trimmed by 5 bases and J by 7 bases, 7 bases remained unmatched. As DNA, the CDR3 is TGTGCCAGCAGCCTACTAGCGGGAGTGTCAAATGAGCAGTTCTTC. This codes for CASSLLAGVSNEQFF.

This chain uses TRBV7-8 with TRBJ1-5; 10 bases match TRBD1. Per germline, CDR1 SGHVS and CDR2 FQNEAQ. The CDR3 consists of 14 residues. The trim removed 5 bases at V and 6 bases at J, leaving 4 bases unmatched. DNA for the CDR3: TGTGCCAGCAGCCCCGGACAGGGGGGTCAGCCCCAGCATTTT. Protein sequence: CASSPGQGGQPQHF. The variable domain in full, with the rest retrieved from reference TRBV7-8 and TRBJ1-5, is GAGVSQSPRYKVAKRGQDVALRCDPISGHVSLFWYQQALGQGPEFLTYFQNEAQLDKSGLPSDRFFAERPEGSVSTLKIQRTQQEDSAVYLCASSPGQGGQPQHFGDGTRLSIL.

This clone was picked up one time. V is TRBV4-2 and J is TRBJ2-1; the D gene is possibly TRBD1 (7 bases). The V gene's germline CDR1 is LGHNA and CDR2 YNFKEQ. Trimming shortened V by 0 bases and J by 15 bases, and 15 bases separated the two germline ends. The CDR3 consists of 13 residues. The CDR3 DNA reads TGTGCCAGCAGCCAAGATCGGGACCAGGGGGGGTTCTTC. This codes for CASSQDRDQGGFF.

The gene calls are TRBV3-1 (or the pseudogene TRBV3-2) and TRBJ2-3, with D possibly being TRBD1 or TRBD2 (6 bases each). The germline V gene encodes CDR1 LGHDT and CDR2 YNNKEL (reference sequence). This CDR3 contains 16 residues. The ends were cut back, 4 bases at V and 0 bases at J, with 14 bases in the middle. The CDR3: CASSLRGGHSTDTQYF. The CDR3 DNA follows: TGTGCCAGCAGCCTGAGAGGGGGGCATAGCACAGATACGCAGTATTTT.

The rearrangement links TRBV21-1 to TRBJ1-4. TRBV21-1 is given as a pseudogene. The CDR3 runs 15 residues. Here the CDR3 reads CASRGLVRDNEKLFF. For the CDR3, the DNA is TGTGCCAGCAGGGGCCTTGTCCGGGATAATGAAAAACTGTTTTTT.

The chain has TRBV15 and TRBJ2-1; D possibly uses TRBD1 or TRBD2 (5 bases each). This CDR3 region has 15 residues. Trimming stripped 5 bases from V and 4 bases from J, with 15 bases between. Germline loops: CDR1 LNHNV, CDR2 YYDKDF (reference sequence). CDR3 region: CATSDRRDQYNEQFF. The CDR3 region has the DNA TGTGCCACCAGCGATCGCCGGGACCAGTACAATGAGCAGTTCTTC.

The rearrangement joins TRBV30 to TRBJ2-5; D is undetermined. This CDR3 has 12 residues. CDR1 is GTSNPN and CDR2 is SVGIG in the germline V gene (reference sequence). Trimming pared 2 bases from V and 7 bases from J, leaving 11 bases between. This CDR3 reads CAWSQVLRTQYF. CDR3 in DNA: TGTGCCTGGAGTCAAGTATTGAGGACCCAGTACTTC.